These T cell receptor beta chains were read from a single sample in a study of CD8 T cells in Susac syndrome. MiXCR, applied by TCRdb to the immunoSEQ multiplex PCR reads, yields one record per CDR3 protein. The sample yields over 150,000 distinct CDR3 sequences, roughly 92% seen once. The source material was CD4+ T cells from PBMCs. The receptors originated from a human donor with multiple sclerosis. Both conserved end residues are part of each CDR3. The D gene is left open where the match is weak. Rows may omit the clone size; those that give it use once, few, many or a size class.

D gene: -; clone size: once; J gene: TRBJ2-5; V gene: TRBV7-3; CDR3 DNA: TGTGCCAGCAGCTCGGGACCCCATGAGACCCAGTACTTC; CDR3 protein: CASSSGPHETQYF
D gene: -; clone size: -; J gene: TRBJ2-5; V gene: TRBV7-8; CDR3 DNA: TGTGCCAGCAGCGGGACGCGGGGGACCCAGTACTTC; CDR3 protein: CASSGTRGTQYF
D gene: -; clone size: -; J gene: TRBJ1-6; V gene: TRBV20-1; CDR3 DNA: TGCAGTGCTAGAGACCCCCCGAGCTCCTATAATTCACCCCTCCACTTT; CDR3 protein: CSARDPPSSYNSPLHF
D gene: -; clone size: -; J gene: TRBJ1-2; V gene: TRBV7-8; CDR3 DNA: TGTGCCAGCAGCTTAGAGGGTTATTATGGCTACACCTTC; CDR3 protein: CASSLEGYYGYTF
D gene: TRBD1; clone size: -; J gene: TRBJ1-2; V gene: TRBV6-5; CDR3 DNA: TGTGCCAGCAGGCCGACAGGGGGCTTGGGTGGCTACACCTTC; CDR3 protein: CASRPTGGLGGYTF
D gene: -; clone size: -; J gene: TRBJ2-2; V gene: TRBV27; CDR3 DNA: TGTGCCAGCAGTTTAAAGGCGGAGGCCGGGGAGCTGTTTTTT; CDR3 protein: CASSLKAEAGELFF
D gene: -; clone size: -; J gene: TRBJ2-3; V gene: TRBV4-1; CDR3 DNA: TGCGCCAGCAGCCAAAACCGGGGACTTATCACAGATACGCAGTATTTT; CDR3 protein: CASSQNRGLITDTQYF
D gene: -; clone size: once; J gene: TRBJ2-1; V gene: TRBV30; CDR3 DNA: TGTGCCTGGAGAGATTACAATGAGCAGTTCTTC; CDR3 protein: CAWRDYNEQFF
D gene: -; clone size: -; J gene: TRBJ2-1; V gene: TRBV10-3; CDR3 DNA: TGTGCCATCAGTGAGTCGGGGACGGCCAGCTCCTACAATGAGCAGTTCTTC; CDR3 protein: CAISESGTASSYNEQFF
D gene: -; clone size: once; J gene: TRBJ1-4; V gene: TRBV18; CDR3 DNA: TGTGCCAGCTCACCAAGGCGGACGGACTCTAATGAAAAACTGTTTTTT; CDR3 protein: CASSPRRTDSNEKLFF
D gene: -; clone size: -; J gene: TRBJ2-6; V gene: TRBV30; CDR3 DNA: TGTGCCTCCCGCGGGGCTGGGGCCAACGTCCTGACTTTC; CDR3 protein: CASRGAGANVLTF
D gene: TRBD2; clone size: -; J gene: TRBJ2-5; V gene: TRBV18; CDR3 DNA: TGTGCCAGCTCACCACCCGACGGACTAGCGGAAGAGACCCAGTACTTC; CDR3 protein: CASSPPDGLAEETQYF
D gene: -; clone size: -; J gene: TRBJ2-7; V gene: TRBV6-2/TRBV6-3; CDR3 DNA: TGTGCCACTGTACAGGGTACTTCCTACGAGCAGTACTTC; CDR3 protein: CATVQGTSYEQYF
D gene: -; clone size: -; J gene: TRBJ2-2; V gene: TRBV25-1; CDR3 DNA: TGTGCCAGCAGTGAATATGAGACAGGGAACACCGGGGAGCTGTTTTTT; CDR3 protein: CASSEYETGNTGELFF
D gene: -; clone size: once; J gene: TRBJ1-4; V gene: TRBV5-6; CDR3 DNA: TGTGCCAGGGGAAGAGAAAAACTGTTTTTT; CDR3 protein: CARGREKLFF
D gene: TRBD2; clone size: -; J gene: TRBJ2-3; V gene: TRBV11-2; CDR3 DNA: TGTGCCAGCAGCTTAGGGCTAGCGGTTAGCACAGATACGCAGTATTTT; CDR3 protein: CASSLGLAVSTDTQYF
D gene: -; clone size: -; J gene: TRBJ2-3; V gene: TRBV2; CDR3 DNA: TGTGCCAGCTGCGGGGTGGGCAATACAGATACGCAGTATTTT; CDR3 protein: CASCGVGNTDTQYF
D gene: -; clone size: -; J gene: TRBJ2-3; V gene: TRBV7-7; CDR3 DNA: TGTGCCAGCAGTGGTAGCCCCACAGATACGCAGTATTTT; CDR3 protein: CASSGSPTDTQYF
D gene: -; clone size: -; J gene: TRBJ1-2; V gene: TRBV28; CDR3 DNA: TGTGCCAGCAGCAGAGGATTCCATGGCTACACCTTC; CDR3 protein: CASSRGFHGYTF
D gene: -; clone size: -; J gene: TRBJ1-2; V gene: TRBV20-1; CDR3 DNA: TGCAGTGCTAGAGATCTCGACAGAGCTAACTATGGCTACACCTTC; CDR3 protein: CSARDLDRANYGYTF
D gene: -; clone size: -; J gene: TRBJ2-7; V gene: TRBV20-1; CDR3 DNA: TGCAGTGCCGCCCAAAAGGTGCTCGAGCAGTACTTC; CDR3 protein: CSAAQKVLEQYF
D gene: TRBD2; clone size: -; J gene: TRBJ2-3; V gene: TRBV5-1; CDR3 DNA: TGCGCCAGCGGACTAGCGGGAGGGAGCACAGATACGCAGTATTTT; CDR3 protein: CASGLAGGSTDTQYF
D gene: -; clone size: -; J gene: TRBJ1-5; V gene: TRBV30; CDR3 DNA: TGTGCCTGGACCGGCCAGGCTGGGCAGCCCCAGCATTTT; CDR3 protein: CAWTGQAGQPQHF